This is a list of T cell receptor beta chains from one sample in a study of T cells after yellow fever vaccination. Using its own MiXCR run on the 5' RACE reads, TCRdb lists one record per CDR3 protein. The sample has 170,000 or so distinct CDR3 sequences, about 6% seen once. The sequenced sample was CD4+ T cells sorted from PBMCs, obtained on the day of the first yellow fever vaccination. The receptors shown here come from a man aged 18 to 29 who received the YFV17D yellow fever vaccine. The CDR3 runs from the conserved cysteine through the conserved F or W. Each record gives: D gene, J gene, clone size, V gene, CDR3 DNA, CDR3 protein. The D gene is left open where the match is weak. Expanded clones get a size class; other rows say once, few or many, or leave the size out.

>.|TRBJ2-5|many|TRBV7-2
TGTGCCAGCAGCACAAGACTAGTAGAGACCCAGTACTTC
CASSTRLVETQYF
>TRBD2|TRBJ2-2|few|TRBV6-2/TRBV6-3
TGTGCCAGCAGCATAGCGGGGGGGCAGAACACCGGGGAGCTGTTTTTT
CASSIAGGQNTGELFF
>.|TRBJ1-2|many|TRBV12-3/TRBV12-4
TGTGCCAGCAGTCAGGGTACCGGCTATGGCTACACCTTC
CASSQGTGYGYTF
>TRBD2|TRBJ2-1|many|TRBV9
TGTGCCAGCAGCTTCTCTAGCGGGGGGTACAATGAGCAGTTCTTC
CASSFSSGGYNEQFF
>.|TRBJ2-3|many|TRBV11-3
TGTGCCAGCAGCTTAGTTCGCAGTCACCCCACAGATACGCAGTATTTT
CASSLVRSHPTDTQYF
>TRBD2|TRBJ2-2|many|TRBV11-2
TGTGCCAGCAGCCAGGTGGGGGGGGCCGGGGAGCTGTTTTTT
CASSQVGGAGELFF
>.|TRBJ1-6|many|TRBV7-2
TGTGCCAGCAGCTTTTTTAGGAGCTCCTATAATTCACCCCTCCACTTT
CASSFFRSSYNSPLHF
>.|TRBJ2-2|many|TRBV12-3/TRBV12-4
TGTGCCACCCTCCGAGGGAACACCGGGGAGCTGTTTTTT
CATLRGNTGELFF
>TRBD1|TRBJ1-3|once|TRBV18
TGTGTCAGCTCACCAAAGGGACAGAGCTCTGGAAACACCATATATTTT
CVSSPKGQSSGNTIYF
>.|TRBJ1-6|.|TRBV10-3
TGTGCCATTAACCCCGGGAGGAATTCACCCCTCCACTTT
CAINPGRNSPLHF
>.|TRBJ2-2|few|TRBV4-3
TGCGCCAGCAGTAGAGGGGGGGACACCGGGGAGCTGTTTTTT
CASSRGGDTGELFF
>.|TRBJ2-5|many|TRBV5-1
TGCGCCAGCAGCTTCGGCAGCCAAGAGACCCAGTACTTC
CASSFGSQETQYF
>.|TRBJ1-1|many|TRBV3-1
TGTGCCAGCAGCCAAAGGGTGAACACTGAAGCTTTCTTT
CASSQRVNTEAFF
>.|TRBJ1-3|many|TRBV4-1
TGCGCCAGCAGCCGGGCAGGGCTAATACTACGCGGAAACACCATATATTTT
CASSRAGLILRGNTIYF
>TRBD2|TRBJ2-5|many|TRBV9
TGTGCCAGCAGCGTAGGAGCGGGGGGAGGGCAAGAGACCCAGTACTTC
CASSVGAGGGQETQYF
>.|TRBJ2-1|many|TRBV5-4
TGTGCCAGCAGCTTGGGGACGGAGTACAATGAGCAGTTCTTC
CASSLGTEYNEQFF
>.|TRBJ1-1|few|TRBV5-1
TGCGCCAGCAGCTTGGAGACCCCTTTTCGTACTGAAGCTTTCTTT
CASSLETPFRTEAFF
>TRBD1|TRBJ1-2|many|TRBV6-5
TGTGCCATCAGGGGGCAGAACTATGGCTACACCTTC
CAIRGQNYGYTF
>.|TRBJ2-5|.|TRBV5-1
TGCGCCAGCAGCCCGGGGAGGGGGCAAGAGACCCAGTACTTC
CASSPGRGQETQYF
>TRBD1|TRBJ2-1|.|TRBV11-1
TGTGCCAGCAGCTATAGACAGGGGGCAGCAGGTGAGCAGTTCTTC
CASSYRQGAAGEQFF
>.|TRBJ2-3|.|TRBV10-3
TGTGCCATCTGGGGGGCCCTTGGCACAGATACGCAGTATTTT
CAIWGALGTDTQYF
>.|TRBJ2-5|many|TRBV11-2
TGTGCCAGCAGCTTAGCGGGCGGGGCCGAGACCCAGTACTTC
CASSLAGGAETQYF
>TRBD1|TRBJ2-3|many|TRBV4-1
TGCGCCAGCAGCCAAGATCGGGACAGAAATCGGTATTTT
CASSQDRDRNRYF
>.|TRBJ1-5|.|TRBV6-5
TGTGCCAGCAGTTACTCGGAGTTTAATCAGCCCCAGCATTTT
CASSYSEFNQPQHF
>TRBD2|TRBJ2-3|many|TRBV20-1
TGCAGTGCCACCCGACTAGCGGGGGGGACCACAGATACGCAGTATTTT
CSATRLAGGTTDTQYF
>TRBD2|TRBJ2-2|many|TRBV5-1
TGCGCCAGCAGGTCACTAGCGACGAACACCGGGGAGCTGTTTTTT
CASRSLATNTGELFF
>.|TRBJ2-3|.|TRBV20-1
TGCAGTGCCGTAGGGGGGGCCACAGATACGCAGTATTTT
CSAVGGATDTQYF
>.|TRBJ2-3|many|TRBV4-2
TGTGCCAGCAGCCAACGAGGGGGGACTACCAGAGATACGCAGTATTTT
CASSQRGGTTRDTQYF
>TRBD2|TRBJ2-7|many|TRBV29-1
TGCAGCGTTGGATCGACTAGCGGCTACGAGCAGTACTTC
CSVGSTSGYEQYF
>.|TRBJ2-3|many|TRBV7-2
TGTGCCAGCAGCTTAGTAGGGGGGATAACAGATACGCAGTATTTT
CASSLVGGITDTQYF
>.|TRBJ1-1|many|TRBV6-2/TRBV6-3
TGTGCCAGCAGTTATCGGGCGAACACTGAAGCTTTCTTT
CASSYRANTEAFF
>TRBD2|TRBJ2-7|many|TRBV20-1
TGCAGTGCTAGTGAGGCAACGCGGGGGGGATACGAGCAGTACTTC
CSASEATRGGYEQYF
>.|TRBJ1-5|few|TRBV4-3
TGCGCCAGCAGCCAAGGGCTCAGCAATCAGCCCCAGCATTTT
CASSQGLSNQPQHF
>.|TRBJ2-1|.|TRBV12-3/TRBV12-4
TGTGCCAGTAACGGAGATGAGCAGTTCTTC
CASNGDEQFF